One T cell receptor (beta chain) is described in this entry. The target of this receptor is not known. This sequence may be a read error, since a much larger clone differs from it by one base. This CDR3 is also generated by other DNA sequences in the sample. The sample belongs to a study of shared clonotypes between healthy human individuals (dated by TCRdb to about 2020). Background for the entire study: The cohort included three men and two women between 18 and 49 years of age. To estimate repertoire size and how much clonotypes are shared between individuals, the study performed deep sequencing of blood TCR repertoires from about five healthy adults. Different laboratories and diverse techniques were used to prepare libraries and sequence TCR repertoires, to increase sequencing depth and limit assay-specific biases. Each donor's leukapheresis produced roughly between about 0.85 and 10 billion PBMCs. What the work shows at the level of the full study, not this receptor alone: Only blood was sampled, and tissue TCR repertoires likely differ from those in blood. Because the study included a small number of donors, the genetic and exposure-history diversity represented was limited. Based on pairwise subsampling, the degree of clonotype sharing among donors was expected to be affected by sequencing depth.

The donors were healthy, HIV-negative adults with no recently reported acute infections or vaccinations. All donors were Caucasian adults living in Nashville, Tennessee, USA. In the unsorted samples, approximately 85 million PBMCs were counted, and genomic DNA was extracted using the QIAamp DNA Blood Mini kit. Blood was collected by leukapheresis, and PBMCs were isolated by Ficoll-Histopaque density gradient centrifugation and then cryopreserved in liquid nitrogen vapor phase. TCR CDR3 regions were amplified from genomic DNA by multiplex PCR using the deep immunoSEQ assay. Extracted genomic DNA from each cell subset was distributed evenly across all wells of several immunoSEQ 96-well plates, and each plate was treated as a replicate. For unsorted PBMC, roughly 330 ng genomic DNA, equal to approximately 30,000 T cell genomes, was loaded into each replicate PCR. Ten immunoSEQ deep assay plates were used to sequence the unsorted PBMC genomic DNA. Purified libraries were quantified with a Qubit 3.0 fluorometer, sized on a Bioanalyzer 2100, and re-quantified with the KAPA Library Quantification kit. Each immunoSEQ 96-well plate was sequenced on its own single-read 150-cycle Illumina NextSeq 550 flow cell. The study's own analysis went as follows. Because the immunoSEQ output held only junctional sequences and lacked quality scores, the filtering could not match the filtering applied to full-length reads. To assign V/J genes and CDR3, sequences were annotated using PyIR, a Python wrapper for IgBLAST v1.9, with IMGT germline references. Reads with weak V/J assignments (E-value above 1e-6), missing CDR3, stop codons, out-of-frame junctions, or ambiguous translated residues were removed. V3J clonotypes were defined by identical inferred V gene, J gene, and CDR3 amino acid sequence. The percentage overlap between two repertoires was calculated by dividing the number of shared unique clonotypes by the size of the smaller repertoire. RTK rarefaction, the Chao1 estimator, and Recon v2.1 estimates of unobserved clonotypes were used to assess repertoire richness. What TCRdb holds here is the immuneACCESS table cut down to in-frame rearrangements. Part of the clones is not present; checked against another copy, under half of the missing clones reflect an unresolved V gene, and the others are unexplained. The V and J calls and clone size come from that table; D and trimming were worked out from the DNA. In this sample the table shows around 500,000 clones, less than 80% of which occur a single time. 13% of the sample belongs to the ten largest clones.

The CDR3 measures 13 amino acids from cysteine to phenylalanine. The kept DNA is CDR3 alone, 39 bases in frame from the first base. V is clipped by 0 bases and J by 8 bases, and the sequence between their germline boundaries is 13 bases long. The germline V gene (reference sequence) gives CDR1 as GTSNPN and CDR2 as SVGIG. The receptor chain draws on TRBV30 and TRBJ2-5, with no D gene named confidently. The sequenced material came from PBMCs. The TCR originated in a woman between 40 and 50 years old in good health. Some clones in this sample may be carry-over from other donors' samples. Here the CDR3 is given as CAWSVSLSETQYF. Here is the DNA: TGTGCCTGGAGTGTATCCCTAAGTGAAACCCAGTACTTC.